This T cell receptor beta chain was observed in a study of T cell responses to AZD1222 COVID-19 vaccine. Study outcomes and limitations: Females outnumbered males among donors, who were mostly white British; clonal diversity was possibly underestimated.

This clone was counted once. No antigen is known for it. V was pared by 5 bases and J by 4 bases, with 8 bases of the junction left unmatched. This CDR3 is built from 16 residues. Looked up from germline, CDR1 is SGHNT and CDR2 is YYREEE (reference sequence). Assay used: immunoSEQ multiplex PCR; TCRdb lists only in-frame clones, some missing. The sample shows more than 100,000 clones, roughly 90% of them seen only once. J is TRBJ2-1 and V is TRBV5-4, with 11 nucleotides matching TRBD2. The specimen comprised peripheral blood, sampled on day 0 of AZD1222 vaccination. This TCR came from an adult in good health. Here the CDR3 reads CASRLLAGASYNEQFF. In DNA, the CDR3 is TGTGCCAGCAGACTACTAGCGGGAGCCTCATACAATGAGCAGTTCTTC.